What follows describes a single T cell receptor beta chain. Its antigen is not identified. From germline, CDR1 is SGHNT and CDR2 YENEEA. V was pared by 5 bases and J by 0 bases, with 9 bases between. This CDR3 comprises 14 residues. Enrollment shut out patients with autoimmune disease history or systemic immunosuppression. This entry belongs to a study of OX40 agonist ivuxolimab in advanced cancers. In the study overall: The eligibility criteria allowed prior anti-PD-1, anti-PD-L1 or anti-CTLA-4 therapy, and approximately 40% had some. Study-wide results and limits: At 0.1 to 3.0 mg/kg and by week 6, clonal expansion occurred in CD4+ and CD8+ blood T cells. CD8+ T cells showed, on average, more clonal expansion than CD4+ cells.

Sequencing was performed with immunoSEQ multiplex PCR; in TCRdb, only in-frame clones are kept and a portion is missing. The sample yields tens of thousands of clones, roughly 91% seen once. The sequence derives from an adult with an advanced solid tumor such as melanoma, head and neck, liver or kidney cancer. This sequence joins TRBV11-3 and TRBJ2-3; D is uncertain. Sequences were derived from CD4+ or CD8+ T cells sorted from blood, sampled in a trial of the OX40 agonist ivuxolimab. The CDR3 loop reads CASSAAASTDTQYF. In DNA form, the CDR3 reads TGTGCCAGCAGCGCGGCAGCTAGCACAGATACGCAGTATTTT. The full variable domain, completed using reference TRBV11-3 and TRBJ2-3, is EAGVVQSPRYKIIEKKQPVAFWCNPISGHNTLYWYLQNLGQGPELLIRYENEEAVDDSQLPKDRFSAERLKGVDSTLKIQPAELGDSAVYLCASSAAASTDTQYFGPGTRLTVL.